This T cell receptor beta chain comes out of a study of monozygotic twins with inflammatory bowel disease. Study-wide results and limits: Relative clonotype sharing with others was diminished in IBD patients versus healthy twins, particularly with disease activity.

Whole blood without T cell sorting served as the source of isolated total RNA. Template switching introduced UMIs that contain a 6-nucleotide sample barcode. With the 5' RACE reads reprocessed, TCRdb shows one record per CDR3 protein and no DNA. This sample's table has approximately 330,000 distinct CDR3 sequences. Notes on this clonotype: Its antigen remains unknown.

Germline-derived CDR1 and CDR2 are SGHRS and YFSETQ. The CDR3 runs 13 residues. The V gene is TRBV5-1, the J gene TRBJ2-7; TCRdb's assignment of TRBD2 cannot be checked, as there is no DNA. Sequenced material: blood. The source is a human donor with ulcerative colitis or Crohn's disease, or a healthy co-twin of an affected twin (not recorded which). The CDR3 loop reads CASSAGPHDEQYF. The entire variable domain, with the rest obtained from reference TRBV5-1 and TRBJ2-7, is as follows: KAGVTQTPRYLIKTRGQQVTLSCSPISGHRSVSWYQQTPGQGLQFLFEYFSETQRNKGNFPGRFSGRQFSNSRSEMNVSTLELGDSALYLCASSAGPHDEQYFGPGTRLTVT.